This T cell receptor (beta chain) stems from a study of T cell responses to AZD1222 COVID-19 vaccine. Whole-study findings and limits: Repertoire samples came only from after the peak T cell response. Regions 160-218 and 743-854 dominated among vaccine-associated CD4 TCRs spanning spike. The donor cohort was predominantly white British with a female majority, and clonal diversity may have been underestimated.

The repertoire was sequenced with immunoSEQ multiplex PCR; TCRdb's copy has only in-frame clones and lacks some. The data contain approximately 90,000 clones, roughly nine tenths of them seen just once; the ten biggest clones take up 7.5%. Trimming cost V 0 bases and J 3 bases; bases outside gene matches: 3. Germline lookup yields CDR1 SGDLS and CDR2 YYNGEE. This CDR3 is built from 16 residues. As to this clone: Antigen unknown.

The TCR originated in an adult in good health. The V call is TRBV9, the J call TRBJ2-1, with 10 bases identical to TRBD2. Sequenced here: peripheral blood, sampled on day 0 of AZD1222 vaccination. The CDR3 bases are TGTGCCAGCAGCGTAGGATCTAGCGGGGGCTACAATGAGCAGTTCTTC. Its translation: CASSVGSSGGYNEQFF.